This TCR beta chain stems from a study of blood T cells in healthy people across ages. Study findings and constraints: Naive CD4+ cells and diversity were both higher in long-lived donors than in aged donors.

Healthy Caucasian individuals from Russia aged about 6 to 100 were enrolled as donors. The CDR3 loop spans 16 amino acids. V trimming: 5 bases; J trimming: 4 bases; junction bases outside the gene matches: 7. Germline V gives CDR1 PRHDT, CDR2 FYEKMQ (reference sequence). A second PCR of 7 to 11 cycles used a sample-barcoded 5' primer and a J-beta primer mix. A single record per CDR3 protein comes from TCRdb applying MiXCR to the 5' RACE reads. The profile shows about 640,000 distinct CDR3 sequences, around 54% of them singletons. About this clonotype itself: Its specificity is not known.

The J gene is TRBJ1-5, the V gene TRBV13; TRBD1 aligns across 11 bases. Sequenced: blood. This TCR was sampled from a man in his sixties in good health. CDR3 amino acids: CASSQGGQGANQPQHF. For the CDR3, the DNA is TGTGCCAGCAGCCAGGGAGGACAGGGGGCAAATCAGCCCCAGCATTTT.